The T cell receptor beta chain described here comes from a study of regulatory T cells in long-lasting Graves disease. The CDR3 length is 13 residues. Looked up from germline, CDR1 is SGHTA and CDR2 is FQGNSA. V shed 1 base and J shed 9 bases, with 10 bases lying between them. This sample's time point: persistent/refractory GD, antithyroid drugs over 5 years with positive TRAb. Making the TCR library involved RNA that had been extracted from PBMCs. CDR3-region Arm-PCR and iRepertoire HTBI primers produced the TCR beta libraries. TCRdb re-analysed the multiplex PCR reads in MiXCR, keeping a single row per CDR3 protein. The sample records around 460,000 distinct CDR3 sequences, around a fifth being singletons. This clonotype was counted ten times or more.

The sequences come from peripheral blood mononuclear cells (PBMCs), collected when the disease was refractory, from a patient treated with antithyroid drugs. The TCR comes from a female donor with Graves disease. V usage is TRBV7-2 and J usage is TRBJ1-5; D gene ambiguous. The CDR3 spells CASSLGGPGPQHF. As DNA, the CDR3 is TGTGCCAGCAGCTTAGGGGGTCCCGGGCCCCAGCATTTT. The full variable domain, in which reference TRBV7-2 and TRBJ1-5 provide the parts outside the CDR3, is GAGVSQSPSNKVTEKGKDVELRCDPISGHTALYWYRQSLGQGLEFLIYFQGNSAPDKSGLPSDRFSAERTGGSVSTLTIQRTQQEDSAVYLCASSLGGPGPQHFGDGTRLSIL.